Below, 22 T cell receptor beta chains from the same sample are listed, as sequenced in a study of blood T cell repertoires in COVID-19. Assay used: immunoSEQ multiplex PCR; TCRdb lists only in-frame clones, some missing. The top ten clones hold 15% to 20% of a sample with over 50,000 clones, around 82% of them seen once. The sequencing sample was made of peripheral blood. The receptors were sampled from a man aged 55 to 69 with COVID-19, enrolled during active disease.

V usage is TRBV7-9 and J usage is TRBJ1-6, with 10 bases identical to TRBD1. Germline assignment: CDR1 SEHNR and CDR2 FQNEAQ (reference sequence). This CDR3 has 14 amino acids. Losses at the gene ends were 7 bases for V and 8 bases for J; bases not matched to a gene: 5. The CDR3 nucleotides are TGTGCCAGCAACCCGGGACAGGGGTATTCACCCCTCCACTTT. Translating it yields CASNPGQGYSPLHF. Based on the CDR3 plus reference TRBV7-9 and TRBJ1-6, the full variable domain is DTGVSQNPRHKITKRGQNVTFRCDPISEHNRLYWYRQTLGQGPEFLTYFQNEAQLEKSRLLSDRFSAERPKGSFSTLEIQRTEQGDSAMYLCASNPGQGYSPLHFGNGTRLTVT.

This clone was seen just once. The V gene is TRBV28, the J gene TRBJ1-2; 12 nucleotides line up with TRBD1. The CDR3 has 17 amino acids. After removal of 6 bases from V and 8 bases from J, the junction contained 16 bases not matched to a gene. CDR1 is MDHEN, CDR2 SYDVKM, per germline. For the CDR3, the DNA is TGTGCCAGCAGACGACGCCTACCGGGACAGGGGGCTGAAGGCTACACCTTC. Protein: CASRRRLPGQGAEGYTF.

The rearrangement links TRBV5-1 to TRBJ1-1; no clear D gene. CDR1 is SGHRS and CDR2 is YFSETQ in the germline V gene. The CDR3 loop spans 13 amino acids. Trimming pared 0 bases from V and 4 bases from J, leaving 7 bases between. CDR3 nucleotides: TGCGCCAGCAGCTTGGCGTCTATCACTGAAGCTTTCTTT. This translates into CASSLASITEAFF. Together with reference TRBV5-1 and TRBJ1-1, the CDR3 gives the full variable domain: KAGVTQTPRYLIKTRGQQVTLSCSPISGHRSVSWYQQTPGQGLQFLFEYFSETQRNKGNFPGRFSGRQFSNSRSEMNVSTLELGDSALYLCASSLASITEAFFGQGTRLTVV.

Only one count was recorded for this clone. The chain links TRBV7-3 to TRBJ2-3; 8 bases line up with TRBD2. The CDR3 sequence is 16 residues long. The trim removed 5 bases at V and 0 bases at J, leaving 7 bases unmatched. The V gene's germline CDR1 is SGHTA and CDR2 FQGTGA. The CDR3 sequence: CASSAGAGESTDTQYF. Written as DNA, the CDR3 is TGTGCCAGCAGCGCGGGAGCGGGAGAGAGCACAGATACGCAGTATTTT.

This clone appeared once. DNA for the CDR3: TGCGCCAGCAGCCTGGACACCGGGGGACAGCCCCAGCATTTT. It codes for CASSLDTGGQPQHF. The chain carries TRBV5-1 and TRBJ1-5; maybe TRBD1 (5 bases). CDR3 length: 14 amino acids. Between the trimmed V and J ends, which lost 4 bases and 7 bases, there was a span of 15 bases. Germline CDR1 reads SGHRS; CDR2 reads YFSETQ.

The J gene is TRBJ2-2, the V gene TRBV2; 7 bases line up with TRBD1. Germline loops: CDR1 SNHLY, CDR2 FYNNEI. CDR3 size: 15 residues. Losses at the gene ends were 8 bases for V and 0 bases for J; bases not matched to a gene: 6. This chain's CDR3 is CASEGTAANTGELFF. The CDR3, as DNA: TGTGCCAGCGAAGGGACAGCCGCGAACACCGGGGAGCTGTTTTTT.

The rearrangement uses TRBV7-9 and TRBJ1-1; D is perhaps TRBD1 (6 bases). This CDR3 contains 15 residues. From germline, CDR1 is SEHNR and CDR2 FQNEAQ (reference sequence). V lost 5 bases to trimming and J lost 5 bases, with 18 bases between them. The CDR3 loop reads CASSAEDSTRTEAFF. The CDR3 DNA reads TGTGCCAGCAGCGCAGAGGACAGCACCAGAACTGAAGCTTTCTTT.

The CDR3 reads CASLRTGTSTDTQYF. The CDR3 region has the DNA TGTGCCAGCCTTCGGACAGGGACTAGCACAGATACGCAGTATTTT. This chain connects TRBV6-6 to TRBJ2-3; 8 positions agree with TRBD1. Germline trimming cut 8 bases from V and 0 bases from J; bases unmatched to any gene: 7. CDR1 MNHNY and CDR2 SVGAGI come from the germline V gene (reference sequence). CDR3 length: 15 residues.

This chain joins TRBV27 and TRBJ2-5, with 11 positions matching TRBD2. After removal of 5 bases from V and 2 bases from J, the junction contained 4 bases not matched to a gene. Germline lookup yields CDR1 MNHEY and CDR2 SMNVEV (reference sequence). This CDR3 spans 15 amino acids. CDR3 in DNA: TGTGCCAGCAGTCCGGGACTAGCGGAACAAGAGACCCAGTACTTC. It yields the protein CASSPGLAEQETQYF.

V and J are TRBV29-1 and TRBJ2-1; D gene ambiguous. The CDR3 is 13 amino acids. Germline V gene data show CDR1 as SQVTM and CDR2 as ANQGSEA. The V and J ends lost 8 bases and 9 bases respectively, with 20 bases between them. Here the CDR3 reads CSLTLQIQGEQFF. For the CDR3, the DNA is TGCAGCCTAACCTTACAGATCCAAGGTGAGCAGTTCTTC.

The J gene is TRBJ2-1, the V gene TRBV29-1; maybe TRBD2 (7 bases). V lost 7 bases and J lost 3, with 16 bases in between. The CDR3 has 14 amino acids. CDR1 and CDR2 from the germline V gene are SQVTM and ANQGSEA. The CDR3: CSAVREGDYNEQFF. The CDR3 DNA reads as TGCAGCGCGGTTAGGGAGGGGGACTACAATGAGCAGTTCTTC.

The CDR3 region has the DNA TGTGCCAGCAGTGGCCCTATCCTTAATCAGCCCCAGCATTTT. Translated, it gives CASSGPILNQPQHF. The rearrangement links TRBV25-1 to TRBJ1-5; D is uncertain. V was shortened by 4 bases and J by 4 bases, with 11 bases between the two germline ends. This CDR3 comprises 14 residues. Germline values: CDR1 MGHDK, CDR2 SYGVNS.

CDR3 DNA: TGTGCCAGCAGAAAGAGGGGCCCAGCGGGGTTTACGGAACTCTGGGGTTCAGAGACCCAGTACTTC. Translation gives CASRKRGPAGFTELWGSETQYF. This chain uses TRBV28 with TRBJ2-5; 7 bases line up with TRBD2. Trimming removed 6 bases from V and 4 bases from J; junction bases left unmatched: 32. The germline V gene encodes CDR1 MDHEN and CDR2 SYDVKM. The CDR3 has 22 residues.

V gene TRBV29-1 combines with J gene TRBJ1-5; perhaps TRBD1 as D (6 bases). With 5 bases removed from V and 4 bases from J, the gap between germline ends came to 15 bases. Germline loops: CDR1 SQVTM, CDR2 ANQGSEA. This CDR3 has 14 amino acids. CDR3 amino acids: CSVSLGGPNQPQHF. In DNA form, the CDR3 reads TGCAGCGTTTCTCTAGGGGGACCAAATCAGCCCCAGCATTTT.

The CDR3 DNA reads as TGTGCCATCAGTGAGTCGCGAGCAAACACTGAAGCTTTCTTT. As protein: CAISESRANTEAFF. The chain recombines TRBV10-3 with TRBJ1-1; D gene unclear. V was shortened by 0 bases and J by 2 bases, with 7 bases between the two germline ends. Germline V gives CDR1 ENHRY, CDR2 SYGVKD. The CDR3 runs 14 residues.

The chain joins TRBV11-3 to TRBJ1-5, with 11 bases matching TRBD1. V was pared by 5 bases and J by 2 bases, with 11 bases of the junction left unmatched. This CDR3 comprises 18 residues. Per the germline V gene, CDR1 is SGHNT and CDR2 is YENEEA. CDR3 region: CASSRQDRGPRGNQPQHF. In DNA form, the CDR3 reads TGTGCCAGCAGCCGTCAGGACAGGGGGCCTCGGGGCAATCAGCCCCAGCATTTT.

The genes are TRBV30 and TRBJ2-2, with 10 bases lining up with TRBD1. The CDR3 length is 17 residues. CDR1 is GTSNPN and CDR2 is SVGIG in the germline V gene (reference sequence). V trimming: 4 bases; J trimming: 4 bases; junction bases outside the gene matches: 12. For the CDR3, the DNA is TGTGCCTGGATCCGCCCCCCGGGACAGGGGAGCACCGGGGAGCTGTTTTTT. Translation gives CAWIRPPGQGSTGELFF.

V is TRBV9 and J is TRBJ1-2; 9 bases align to TRBD1. With V trimmed by 3 bases and J by 5 bases, 5 bases remained unmatched. Germline CDR1 and CDR2: SGDLS and YYNGEE. The CDR3 has 14 residues. CDR3: CASSAGTGPYGYTF. The CDR3 nucleotides are TGTGCCAGCAGCGCCGGGACAGGGCCATATGGCTACACCTTC.

The rearrangement links TRBV5-1 to TRBJ1-4, with 8 bases that match TRBD1. Trimming cost V 1 base and J 7 bases; bases outside gene matches: 3. Germline lookup yields CDR1 SGHRS and CDR2 YFSETQ. CDR3 length: 14 amino acids. This CDR3 is CASSLQQGVEKLFF. DNA of the CDR3: TGCGCCAGCAGCTTGCAACAGGGGGTTGAAAAACTGTTTTTT.

The rearrangement links TRBV19 to TRBJ2-3; 7 positions match TRBD2. V gave up 6 bases and J gave up 1 base; unmatched junction bases: 1. The CDR3 spans 13 residues. CDR1 is LNHDA and CDR2 is SQIVND in the germline V gene (reference sequence). This CDR3 is CASRRGGTDTQYF. Written as DNA, the CDR3 is TGTGCCAGTAGACGGGGGGGCACAGATACGCAGTATTTT. The whole variable domain, filled in from reference TRBV19 and TRBJ2-3, reads DGGITQSPKYLFRKEGQNVTLSCEQNLNHDAMYWYRQDPGQGLRLIYYSQIVNDFQKGDIAEGYSVSREKKESFPLTVTSAQKNPTAFYLCASRRGGTDTQYFGPGTRLTVL.

The chain recombines TRBV7-2 with TRBJ2-7; weak D call: TRBD1 (6 bases). Germline V gives CDR1 SGHTA, CDR2 FQGNSA. V was trimmed by 3 bases and J by 0 bases, leaving 12 bases between them. There are 15 residues in the CDR3. The CDR3 protein is CASSFTGRSSYEQYF. DNA of the CDR3: TGTGCCAGCAGCTTTACAGGGAGAAGCTCCTACGAGCAGTACTTC.

The rearrangement links TRBV18 to TRBJ2-7; TRBD1 agrees at 7 bases. Germline V gives CDR1 KGHSH, CDR2 LQKENI. V shed 3 bases and J 1 base; nucleotides not matched to a gene: 3. The CDR3 contains 14 residues. Here the CDR3 reads CASSPGTESYEQYF. The CDR3 DNA reads TGTGCCAGCTCACCCGGGACAGAATCCTACGAGCAGTACTTC.